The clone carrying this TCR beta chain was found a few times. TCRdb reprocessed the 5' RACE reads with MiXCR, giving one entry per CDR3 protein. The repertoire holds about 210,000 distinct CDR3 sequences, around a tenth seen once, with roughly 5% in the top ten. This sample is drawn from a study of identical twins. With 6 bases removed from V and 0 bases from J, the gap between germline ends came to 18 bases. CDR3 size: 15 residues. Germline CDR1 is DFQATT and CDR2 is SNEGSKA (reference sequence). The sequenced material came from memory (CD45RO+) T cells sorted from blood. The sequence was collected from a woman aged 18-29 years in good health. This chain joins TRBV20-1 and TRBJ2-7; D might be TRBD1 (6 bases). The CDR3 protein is CSAAPADSHSYEQYF. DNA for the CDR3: TGCAGTGCGGCCCCGGCGGACAGTCACTCCTACGAGCAGTACTTC.